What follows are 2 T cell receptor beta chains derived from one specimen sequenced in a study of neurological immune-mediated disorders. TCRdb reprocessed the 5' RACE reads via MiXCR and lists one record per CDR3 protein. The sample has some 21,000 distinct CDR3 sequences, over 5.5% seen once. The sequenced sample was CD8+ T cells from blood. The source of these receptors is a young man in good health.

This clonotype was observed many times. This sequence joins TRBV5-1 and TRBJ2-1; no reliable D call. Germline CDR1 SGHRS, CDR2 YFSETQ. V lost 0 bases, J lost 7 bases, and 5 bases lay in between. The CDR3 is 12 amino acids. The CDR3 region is CASSLAFNEQFF. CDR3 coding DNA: TGCGCCAGCAGCTTGGCCTTTAATGAGCAGTTCTTC.

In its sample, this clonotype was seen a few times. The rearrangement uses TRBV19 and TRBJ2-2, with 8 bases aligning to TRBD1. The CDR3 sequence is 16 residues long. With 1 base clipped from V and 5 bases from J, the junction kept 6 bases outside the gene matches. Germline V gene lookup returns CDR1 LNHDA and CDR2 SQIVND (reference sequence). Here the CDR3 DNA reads TGTGCCAGTAGTATAGCAGGGGGCGCAAAGACCGGGGAGCTGTTTTTT. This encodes CASSIAGGAKTGELFF.